Described below is a single T cell receptor beta chain sequence and its context. Its antigen remains unidentified. Germline values: CDR1 SGHTS, CDR2 YDEGEE. V shed 4 bases and J 0 bases; nucleotides not matched to a gene: 7. This CDR3 comprises 16 residues. Diagnosing involved the use of clinical symptoms, serum thyroxine and TRAb, thyroid ultrasound and orbital computed tomography. These data come from a study of T cells in Graves' hyperthyroidism and ophthalmopathy. The study, taken as a whole, reports: Also found in blood were most expanded thyroid clonotypes above 0.001.

From RNA transcripts, TCR beta CDR3 regions were amplified. The HTBI set primed first-round TCR CDR3 RT-PCR. TCRdb recomputed calls from the multiplex PCR reads with MiXCR, one row per CDR3 protein. The repertoire holds around 350,000 distinct CDR3 sequences, with about 15% as singletons. Sequencing was done on a sample of blood. This TCR came from a woman aged 60-70 years with Graves' ophthalmopathy. This sequence joins TRBV5-8 and TRBJ2-1; 7 bases are shared with TRBD2. The CDR3 spells CASSHLAGVSYNEQFF. The DNA of the CDR3 is TGTGCCAGCAGCCACCTCGCGGGGGTCTCCTACAATGAGCAGTTCTTC.